This TCR beta chain was documented in a study of response to subunit inactivated influenza vaccine. One entry per CDR3 protein, called by TCRdb with MiXCR from the RT-PCR reads. Here the sample spans hundreds of thousands of distinct CDR3 sequences, 6% to 9% being singletons. With 3 bases removed from V and 10 bases from J, the gap between germline ends came to 11 bases. This CDR3 has 11 amino acids. The V gene's germline CDR1 is GTSNPN and CDR2 SVGIG (reference sequence). Study results and caveats: The authors put forward the suggestion that each seasonal influenza vaccination may bring in only a limited number of new T cells.

Concerning this clonotype: Its cognate antigen is unknown.

The chain carries TRBV30 and TRBJ2-3; D is unresolved. Specimen: PBMCs from blood, collected less than 30 months after vaccination. This TCR derives from a man between 50 and 70 years old who received an inactivated influenza vaccine. CDR3 bases: TGTGCCTGGAGCCTCGGAGAATCGCAGTATTTT. It encodes CAWSLGESQYF.